This T cell receptor (beta chain) originates from a study of graft-versus-host responses after intestinal transplantation (dated by TCRdb to the early 2020s). Study-level background: The transplants that recipients got were multivisceral, liver-intestinal, or isolated intestinal. All recipients received anti-thymocyte globulin induction followed by maintenance tacrolimus and steroids for approximately 3 years. Graft-versus-host and host-versus-graft alloreactive T cell clones were tracked in the graft, circulation and bone marrow after intestinal transplantation using bulk TCR-beta CDR3 sequencing. Alloreactive clones were identified by sequencing pre-transplant mixed lymphocyte reaction products and comparing them with unstimulated pre-transplant donor and recipient T cells. A cohort of about 26 intestinal transplant recipients, including one retransplant, was enrolled, and 3 patients lacking pretransplant specimens were excluded. Donor T cell macrochimerism was defined as a peak of at least 4% donor T cells among recipient peripheral blood mononuclear cells. Rather than going through the commercial service, samples from three later patients were sequenced in-house on an Illumina MiSeq and processed with MiXCR. Summary of the overall study and its limitations: GvH clones were detected in recipient bone marrow, and some appeared earlier in ileal mucosa or blood, consistent with an intestinal mucosal origin. Conclusions were limited by the relatively low number and heterogeneity of intestinal transplant patients. In patients with donor T cell macrochimerism, the allografts had high GvH to HvG T cell clonal ratios. Early after transplant, peak levels of circulating GvH clones were associated with declines in HvG clones.

Of note for this clone: It lacks a known antigen. No base-level quality is on record; no much larger clone is a single base apart.

Taken from the germline V gene, the CDR1 and CDR2 loops are MNHEY and SVGAGI. The CDR3 sequence holds 11 residues, the cysteine and phenylalanine included. Just CDR3 DNA is preserved here, 33 bases in frame from base 1. V lost 6 bases and J lost 6 bases; the stretch between them is 5 bases long. The library was obtained by the immunoSEQ multiplex PCR assay. For most patients, genomic DNA was isolated with the Qiagen DNeasy Blood and Tissue Kit and shipped frozen to Adaptive Biotechnologies for TCR sequencing. For most patients, genomic DNA was subjected to high-throughput TCR-beta CDR3 sequencing by Adaptive Biotechnologies. The paper's processing steps were these. Adaptive's ImmunoSEQ software was the source of the TCR sequencing data for 18 patients, while a few other patients were processed with MiXCR and VDJtools. To correct CD4 versus CD8 sorting errors, sequences present in both subsets at a frequency ratio below 5:1 were removed. CDR3 nucleotide sequences shared between donor and recipient were removed because their origin could not be assigned. Alloreactive clones required at least 2-fold expansion over unstimulated cells and minimum CFSE-low frequency of 0.002% (template counts) or 0.001% (read counts). Mappable clones were those detected in sequenced pre-transplant spleen, lymph node, or MLR CFSE-low populations of the donor or recipient. Cumulative frequency of alloreactive clones was calculated as a percentage of all sequences weighted by copy number. TCRdb carries this immuneACCESS record with in-frame sequences only. Its versions omit some clonotypes, under half of them owing to an unresolved V gene in the studies checked, with the rest unexplained. V, J and clone size are those of that table, while D and trimming were read from the DNA. Recorded for this sample are about 41,000 clones; 85% to 95% of them occurred a single time. Of the sample, almost 0.55% is held by the ten largest clones.

The intended sense of this specimen's time point label: cells obtained before transplantation from donor or recipient. CD3+CD4+ and CD3+CD8+ populations were FACS-sorted from unstimulated pre-transplant donor and recipient cells taken from spleen or lymph nodes. This receptor was identified in a human donor who was the organ donor for an intestinal transplant. The rearrangement joined TRBV6-5 to TRBJ2-2, with the D gene not confidently named. Sequences were derived from unstimulated CD8+ T cells sorted from spleen or lymph node cells, sampled before transplant. CDR3 region: CASRGSGELFF. The bases read TGTGCCAGCAGGGGGTCCGGGGAGCTGTTTTTT.